This T cell receptor (beta chain) appears in the sequencing data of a study of metastatic and nonmetastatic thyroid tumors. Overall study: Repertoires were compared across blood and tumor or nodule tissue from malignant and benign thyroid patients.

CDR3 size: 14 residues. Germline values: CDR1 SGHAT, CDR2 FQDESV (reference sequence). TCRdb re-called the PCR reads via MiXCR. The sample holds 30,000 or so clones, about 15% seen once. Study results and limitations: Malignant thyroid tumors reportedly had TCR beta diversity that was significantly higher than in benign nodules, in blood and tumor.

There were no patients who had received any treatment before thyroid surgery. There are many counts of this clone. No antigen is known for it. At one end, the junction sequence differs from germline, possibly due to a read error. The origin of this receptor is a female donor with papillary thyroid cancer or a benign thyroid nodule (not recorded which). Some clones in this sample may be carry-over from other donors' samples. The genes are TRBV11-1 and TRBJ2-5, with D perhaps TRBD2 (5 bases). Sequences were obtained from blood. CDR3 protein: CASTLGAAQETQYF. The CDR3 DNA reads TGTGCCAGCACCTTAGGAGCGGCCCAAGAGACCCAGTACTTC.